The rows below give T cell receptor beta chains drawn from one sample of a study of blood T cell repertoires in COVID-19. The repertoire was sequenced with immunoSEQ multiplex PCR; TCRdb's copy has only in-frame clones and lacks some. The data show 200,000 to 250,000 clones, with roughly 85% seen just once and roughly 4.8% held by the top ten. Sequences were obtained from PBMCs or T cells enriched from blood (not recorded which). Receptor source: a woman aged 45-60 years who had been exposed to COVID-19. CDR3s leave out the opening cysteine and the closing phenylalanine or tryptophan.

CDR3aa,j_gene,v_gene
ASSPRTGGTYTEAF,TRBJ1-1,TRBV27
ASSSLGQGTQY,TRBJ2-5,TRBV12-3/TRBV12-4
ASSFGRDTEAF,TRBJ1-1,TRBV28
ASSQSSRGWDTEAF,TRBJ1-1,TRBV3-1/TRBV3-2
ASSTGHLNTEAF,TRBJ1-1,TRBV19
ASSRPGLSYEQY,TRBJ2-7,TRBV6-5
ASSISGNYGYT,TRBJ1-2,TRBV19
ASSSIDRLGTDTQY,TRBJ2-3,TRBV7-2
ASSLASGIYETQY,TRBJ2-5,TRBV5-1
ASSSPDRVGWEQY,TRBJ2-7,TRBV6-5
ASSSRGTGYSGYT,TRBJ1-2,TRBV11-1
ASKPGQGRSEQY,TRBJ2-7,TRBV19
ASNRPGGNSPLH,TRBJ1-6,TRBV19
ASSSYRGKNTEAF,TRBJ1-1,TRBV27
ATRRGTNEKLF,TRBJ1-4,TRBV18
ASSFTGTGRRGGELF,TRBJ2-2,TRBV2
ASSLGSGTANSPLH,TRBJ1-6,TRBV7-9
ASSYSGQEQF,TRBJ2-1,TRBV6-2/TRBV6-3
ASSFRARVDNSPLH,TRBJ1-6,TRBV5-6
ASSIQFEDYGYT,TRBJ1-2,TRBV19
ASSLEPGYSGNTIY,TRBJ1-3,TRBV11-2
ASSPDLAGAYNEQF,TRBJ2-1,TRBV18
ASSEQAGGSYEQY,TRBJ2-7,TRBV6-1
ASSGIGTGKTEAF,TRBJ1-1,TRBV5-4
ASTTGGDFSGANVLT,TRBJ2-6,TRBV5-1
ASSFGLAGYYNEQF,TRBJ2-1,TRBV7-9
ASSPRGGNTIY,TRBJ1-3,TRBV5-4
ATAGHYEQY,TRBJ2-7,TRBV6-5
ASSQWDRGSGNTIY,TRBJ1-3,TRBV28
AISGTSSSEQY,TRBJ2-7,TRBV10-3
ASSRSVDEKLF,TRBJ1-4,TRBV7-6
ASRGRSSTDTQY,TRBJ2-3,TRBV2
ASRTRDGREYEQY,TRBJ2-7,TRBV2
AISESRRGALDTQY,TRBJ2-3,TRBV10-3
ASSLGTAAGVDSRAF,TRBJ1-1,TRBV5-1
ATSLTGHTEAF,TRBJ1-1,TRBV24-1
ASSLGGTGSVSYEQY,TRBJ2-7,TRBV11-2
SVERQGYYGYT,TRBJ1-2,TRBV29-1
ASSLQTSGANNEQF,TRBJ2-1,TRBV7-9
ASNPSGGDEQF,TRBJ2-1,TRBV9
ASSHPTGEGYGYT,TRBJ1-2,TRBV4-1
AWSVLGYEQY,TRBJ2-7,TRBV30
AGGTANTGELF,TRBJ2-2,TRBV12-3/TRBV12-4
ASSLGQGPVSGNTIY,TRBJ1-3,TRBV18
ASSPGLAYNEQF,TRBJ2-1,TRBV18
ASSQGRQGHYGYT,TRBJ1-2,TRBV4-3
ASSQGTGTTEAF,TRBJ1-1,TRBV6-2/TRBV6-3
ASSESGENTEAF,TRBJ1-1,TRBV6-4
ASSTDSGVGNNQPQH,TRBJ1-5,TRBV19
ASRGGRLETQY,TRBJ2-5,TRBV27
ASSFSSGGAYNEQF,TRBJ2-1,TRBV11-2
ASSKEEPLGAMYYT,TRBJ1-2,TRBV21-1